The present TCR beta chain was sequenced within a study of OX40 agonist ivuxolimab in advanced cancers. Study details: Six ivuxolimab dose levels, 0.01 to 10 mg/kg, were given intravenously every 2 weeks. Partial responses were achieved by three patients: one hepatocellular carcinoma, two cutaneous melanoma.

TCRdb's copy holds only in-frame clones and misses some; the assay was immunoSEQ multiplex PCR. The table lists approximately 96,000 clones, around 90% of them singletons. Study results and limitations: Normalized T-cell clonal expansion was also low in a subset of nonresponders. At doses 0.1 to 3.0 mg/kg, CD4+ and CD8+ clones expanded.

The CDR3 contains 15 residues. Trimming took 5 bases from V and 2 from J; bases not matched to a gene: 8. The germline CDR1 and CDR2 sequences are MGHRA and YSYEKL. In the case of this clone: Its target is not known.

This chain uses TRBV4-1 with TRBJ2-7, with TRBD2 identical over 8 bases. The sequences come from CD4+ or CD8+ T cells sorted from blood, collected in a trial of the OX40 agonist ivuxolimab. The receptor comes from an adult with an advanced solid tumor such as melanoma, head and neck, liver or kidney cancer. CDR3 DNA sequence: TGCGCCAGCAGCGGAGGTAGAGCGGGGGCCTACGAGCAGTACTTC. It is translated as CASSGGRAGAYEQYF.